Presented here are 16 T cell receptor beta chains from one specimen sequenced in a study of blood T cells in healthy people across ages. The use of a sample-barcoded 5' primer and a J-beta primer mix characterized a second PCR of about 7 to 12 cycles. TCRdb reprocessed the 5' RACE reads via MiXCR and lists one record per CDR3 protein. The repertoire holds 650,000 to 900,000 distinct CDR3 sequences, with 62% as singletons. Sequenced sample: blood. These receptors were taken from a man aged 30 to 45 in good health.

The CDR3 here is CASSHYGTGGEQYF. CDR3 in DNA: TGTGCCAGCAGCCATTACGGGACAGGGGGCGAGCAGTACTTC. The chain links TRBV4-2 to TRBJ2-7, with 11 nucleotides matching TRBD1. The CDR3 has 14 amino acids. Germline V gene sequence: CDR1 LGHNA, CDR2 YNFKEQ. The J segment lost 6 bases and the V segment lost 3 bases, leaving 4 bases of the junction unmatched.

J is TRBJ2-7 and V is TRBV27; no reliable D call. The germline gives CDR1 MNHEY, CDR2 SMNVEV (reference sequence). V was shortened by 6 bases and J by 2 bases, with 11 bases between the two germline ends. There are 13 residues in the CDR3. CDR3 protein: CASRPTATYEQYF. For the CDR3, the DNA is TGTGCCAGCAGGCCGACGGCTACCTACGAGCAGTACTTC.

This clonotype was found many times. This chain joins TRBV7-2 and TRBJ2-7, with 7 bases fitting TRBD2. The V gene's germline CDR1 is SGHTA and CDR2 FQGNSA. J gave up 2 bases and V 5 bases, and 12 bases lay outside the gene matches. The CDR3 runs 16 residues. The CDR3 DNA reads TGTGCCAGCAGCCCCCTGGGTAAGCGGGGTACCTACGAGCAGTACTTC. As protein: CASSPLGKRGTYEQYF. The whole variable domain, filled in from reference TRBV7-2 and TRBJ2-7, reads GAGVSQSPSNKVTEKGKDVELRCDPISGHTALYWYRQSLGQGLEFLIYFQGNSAPDKSGLPSDRFSAERTGGSVSTLTIQRTQQEDSAVYLCASSPLGKRGTYEQYFGPGTRLTVT.

The V call is TRBV30, the J call TRBJ2-7, with D perhaps matching TRBD1 (6 bases). The germline CDR1 and CDR2 sequences are GTSNPN and SVGIG (reference sequence). The CDR3 totals 13 residues. The V gene lost 4 bases and the J gene lost 6 bases, with 16 bases spanning the gap. This CDR3 reads CAWNDRMSGEQYF. The CDR3 nucleotides read TGTGCCTGGAACGACAGGATGTCCGGCGAGCAGTACTTC.

The chain carries TRBV9 and TRBJ2-1, with TRBD2 matching 8 bases. The germline V gene has CDR1 SGDLS and CDR2 YYNGEE. Losses at the gene ends were 0 bases for V and 6 bases for J; bases not matched to a gene: 11. The CDR3 consists of 17 residues. This CDR3 reads CASSVGLAGLGSNEQFF. DNA for the CDR3: TGTGCCAGCAGCGTAGGGCTAGCGGGCCTTGGCTCCAATGAGCAGTTCTTC.

This clonotype is a singleton in its sample. The gene calls are TRBV7-2 and TRBJ2-5; 9 nucleotides match TRBD2. Near its end, the DNA agrees better with TRBJ2-7, so the J call may be wrong. The CDR3 sequence is 15 residues long. Germline-derived CDR1 and CDR2 are SGHTA and FQGNSA. CDR3 amino acids: CASSLTPGLAYEQYF. In DNA, the CDR3 is TGTGCCAGCAGCTTAACGCCGGGACTAGCTTACGAGCAGTACTTC.

This clonotype turned up a few times. The J gene is TRBJ2-3, the V gene TRBV29-1; 9 bases agree with TRBD2. This CDR3 spans 16 amino acids. The germline V gene encodes CDR1 SQVTM and CDR2 ANQGSEA. V lost 4 bases and J lost 2; bases outside the gene matches: 10. CDR3 sequence: CSVAQLAGLTTDTQYF. For the CDR3, the DNA is TGCAGCGTTGCCCAACTAGCGGGTCTTACCACAGATACGCAGTATTTT.

This clonotype occurred a few times. The V gene is TRBV2, the J gene TRBJ2-4; D remains unclear. TRBJ2-7 matches the DNA end more closely, so the J call is doubtful. Germline V gene sequence: CDR1 SNHLY, CDR2 FYNNEI. The CDR3 covers 11 residues. DNA of the CDR3: TGTGCCAGCAGTGAAGTGGGCGAGCAGTACTTC. Its protein product is CASSEVGEQYF.

The chain recombines TRBV3-1 with TRBJ2-3; 11 bases are a match to TRBD2. The CDR3 totals 16 residues. Trimming cost V 5 bases and J 4 bases; bases outside gene matches: 8. The germline gives CDR1 LGHDT, CDR2 YNNKEL (reference sequence). The CDR3 sequence is CASSSLISGGADTQYF. The CDR3 DNA is TGTGCCAGCAGCTCTTTGATTAGCGGGGGGGCAGATACGCAGTATTTT.

J is TRBJ2-1 and V is TRBV12-3 or TRBV12-4; 11 bases map to TRBD2. The CDR3 runs to 14 residues. The trim removed 7 bases at V and 3 bases at J, leaving 2 bases unmatched. CDR3 protein: CASTTSGGYNEQFF. CDR3 nucleotides: TGTGCCAGCACCACTAGCGGGGGCTACAATGAGCAGTTCTTC.

V usage is TRBV29-1 and J usage is TRBJ1-1; D is unclear. V was trimmed by 7 bases and J by 1 base, leaving 7 bases between them. This CDR3 region has 11 residues. Germline CDR1 reads SQVTM; CDR2 reads ANQGSEA. CDR3 in amino acids: CSGNKNTEAFF. CDR3 bases: TGCAGCGGTAACAAGAACACTGAAGCTTTCTTT.

The chain combines TRBV7-9 with TRBJ2-1; D remains ambiguous. The CDR3 is made up of 10 amino acids. The V gene lost 1 base and the J gene lost 13 bases, with 5 bases spanning the gap. The germline V gene encodes CDR1 SEHNR and CDR2 FQNEAQ (reference sequence). CDR3 in DNA: TGTGCCAGCAGCTTAGGGGTCCAGTTCTTC. Its protein product is CASSLGVQFF. The complete variable domain, with remaining parts taken from reference TRBV7-9 and TRBJ2-1, reads DTGVSQNPRHKITKRGQNVTFRCDPISEHNRLYWYRQTLGQGPEFLTYFQNEAQLEKSRLLSDRFSAERPKGSFSTLEIQRTEQGDSAMYLCASSLGVQFFGPGTRLTVL.

The chain links TRBV6-5 to TRBJ1-2; TRBD1 matches 9 bases. V was clipped by 6 bases and J by 4 bases; unmatched bases: 9. The germline gives CDR1 MNHEY, CDR2 SVGAGI. CDR3 length: 15 residues. The CDR3 DNA sequence: TGTGCCAGCAGAGAAGGACAGGGGTCCTTCTATGGCTACACCTTC. Translating gives CASREGQGSFYGYTF.

J is TRBJ2-4 and V is TRBV10-3; TRBD1 is a possible D gene (5 bases). This CDR3 has 15 residues. Germline CDR1 reads ENHRY; CDR2 reads SYGVKD. V was clipped by 3 bases and J by 0 bases, with 9 bases between them. The CDR3 coding sequence is TGTGCCATCAGTGACCAGGGTCTAGCCAAAAACATTCAGTACTTC. Translating it yields CAISDQGLAKNIQYF.

This chain links TRBV27 with TRBJ1-2, with D uncertain. The CDR3 contains 14 residues. V lost 2 bases and J lost 2, with 9 bases in between. Germline CDR1 is MNHEY and CDR2 is SMNVEV (reference sequence). The CDR3 DNA reads TGTGCCAGCAGTTTAAGTTCGGCAAACTATGGCTACACCTTC. Translation: CASSLSSANYGYTF.

The chain has TRBV12-3 or TRBV12-4 and TRBJ2-5; D remains unclear. Near its end, the DNA agrees better with TRBJ2-7, so the J call may be wrong. The CDR3 covers 14 residues. For the CDR3, the DNA is TGTGCCAGCAGTTTAGGGGAACTCTCCTACGAGCAGTACTTC. It is translated as CASSLGELSYEQYF.